Listed below are T cell receptor beta chains from one sample, sequenced in a study of T-cell memory formation after mild COVID-19. TCRdb used MiXCR to reprocess the 5' RACE reads, holding one entry per CDR3 protein. The sample has approximately 500,000 distinct CDR3 sequences, about 23% seen once; the top ten hold about 12%. The specimen was PBMCs or a T cell subset sorted from them (not recorded which). The receptor set was obtained from an adult woman who had mild COVID-19 (a few samples of this study predate the infection). Cell type and time point are not known. CDR3s include the opening cysteine and the closing phenylalanine or tryptophan. The D gene is left open where the match is weak. Clone sizes are given selectively: once, few, many, or a class where the clone is expanded.

J gene: TRBJ2-5; V gene: TRBV9; clone size: few; D gene: TRBD2; CDR3 length: 17; CDR3 DNA: TGTGCCAGCAGCGTAGCTGCTAGCGGGAGGGCCGAAGAGACCCAGTACTTC; CDR3 protein: CASSVAASGRAEETQYF
J gene: TRBJ2-5; V gene: TRBV7-9; clone size: few; D gene: TRBD2; CDR3 length: 18; CDR3 DNA: TGTGCCAGCAGCTTAGAAGGTAGCGGGGGGTTACCACAAGAGACCCAGTACTTC; CDR3 protein: CASSLEGSGGLPQETQYF
J gene: TRBJ2-7; V gene: TRBV5-1; clone size: -; D gene: TRBD1; CDR3 length: 16; CDR3 DNA: TGCGCCAGCAGCTCGACCCCCGGGACAGGGGGGGATGAGCAGTACTTC; CDR3 protein: CASSSTPGTGGDEQYF
J gene: TRBJ2-2; V gene: TRBV7-9; clone size: few; D gene: -; CDR3 length: 16; CDR3 DNA: TGTGCCAGCAGCCAGTCCGGCCCCCAACTACCGGGGGAGCTGTTTTTT; CDR3 protein: CASSQSGPQLPGELFF
J gene: TRBJ2-3; V gene: TRBV7-9; clone size: -; D gene: TRBD2; CDR3 length: 15; CDR3 DNA: TGTGCCAGCAGCTTAACTGCGGGAGTCTTTGATACGCAGTATTTT; CDR3 protein: CASSLTAGVFDTQYF
J gene: TRBJ2-5; V gene: TRBV5-1; clone size: many; D gene: TRBD1; CDR3 length: 13; CDR3 DNA: TGCGCCAGCAGCTCGGGACAGCAAGAGACCCAGTACTTC; CDR3 protein: CASSSGQQETQYF
J gene: TRBJ2-7; V gene: TRBV24-1; clone size: few; D gene: TRBD2; CDR3 length: 14; CDR3 DNA: TGTGCCACCAGTCCCAGCGGGGGGGCCCACGAGCAGTACTTC; CDR3 protein: CATSPSGGAHEQYF
J gene: TRBJ1-2; V gene: TRBV5-1; clone size: -; D gene: TRBD1; CDR3 length: 14; CDR3 DNA: TGCGCCAGCAGCTTGCCAGGGGGCGCGGATGGCTACACCTTC; CDR3 protein: CASSLPGGADGYTF
J gene: TRBJ2-7; V gene: TRBV12-3/TRBV12-4; clone size: -; D gene: -; CDR3 length: 12; CDR3 DNA: TGTGCCAGCAGCCTTGTCTACTACGAGCAGTACTTC; CDR3 protein: CASSLVYYEQYF
J gene: TRBJ2-7; V gene: TRBV4-1; clone size: -; D gene: TRBD1; CDR3 length: 16; CDR3 DNA: TGCGCCAGCAGCCAAAGGACAGGGGCCGACACCTACGAGCAGTACTTC; CDR3 protein: CASSQRTGADTYEQYF
J gene: TRBJ2-1; V gene: TRBV7-9; clone size: few; D gene: -; CDR3 length: 15; CDR3 DNA: TGTGCCAGCAGCCAAATAACGGATAGCGGATTTGAGCAGTTCTTC; CDR3 protein: CASSQITDSGFEQFF
J gene: TRBJ2-7; V gene: TRBV21-1; clone size: few; D gene: -; CDR3 length: 17; CDR3 DNA: TGTGCCAGCAGCAAAGGGACTACACCGACCCTCACCTACGAGCAGTACTTC; CDR3 protein: CASSKGTTPTLTYEQYF
J gene: TRBJ2-7; V gene: TRBV10-2; clone size: few; D gene: TRBD2; CDR3 length: 15; CDR3 DNA: TGCGCCAGCAGTGAAACTAGCGGGGGGGCCTACGAGCAGTACTTC; CDR3 protein: CASSETSGGAYEQYF
J gene: TRBJ2-7; V gene: TRBV6-5; clone size: -; D gene: -; CDR3 length: 16; CDR3 DNA: TGTGCCAGCAGTTACGGGGCGGAGCGAGGCTCCTACGAGCAGTACTTC; CDR3 protein: CASSYGAERGSYEQYF
J gene: TRBJ1-1; V gene: TRBV7-6; clone size: -; D gene: TRBD1; CDR3 length: 16; CDR3 DNA: TGTGCCAGCAGCTTAGACGGGACAGGGAGGCGCACTGAAGCTTTCTTT; CDR3 protein: CASSLDGTGRRTEAFF
J gene: TRBJ2-7; V gene: TRBV29-1; clone size: -; D gene: TRBD1; CDR3 length: 14; CDR3 DNA: TGCAGCGTTGATCTTGGGGACAGCTCCTACGAGCAGTACTTC; CDR3 protein: CSVDLGDSSYEQYF
J gene: TRBJ2-1; V gene: TRBV28; clone size: few; D gene: -; CDR3 length: 15; CDR3 DNA: TGTGCCAGCAGTTTCTCCGACAGTACAAGCAATGAGCAGTTCTTC; CDR3 protein: CASSFSDSTSNEQFF
J gene: TRBJ2-5; V gene: TRBV5-5; clone size: many; D gene: TRBD1; CDR3 length: 13; CDR3 DNA: TGTGCCAGCAGCCACAGGGGGCAAGAGACCCAGTACTTC; CDR3 protein: CASSHRGQETQYF
J gene: TRBJ2-3; V gene: TRBV20-1; clone size: -; D gene: -; CDR3 length: 13; CDR3 DNA: TGCAGTGCCCCTGTATCTAGCACAGATACGCAGTATTTT; CDR3 protein: CSAPVSSTDTQYF
J gene: TRBJ2-4; V gene: TRBV5-8; clone size: -; D gene: -; CDR3 length: 16; CDR3 DNA: TGTGCCAGCAGCTTAGGTACAACAGGGTGGAAAAACATTCAGTACTTC; CDR3 protein: CASSLGTTGWKNIQYF
J gene: TRBJ1-5; V gene: TRBV24-1; clone size: -; D gene: -; CDR3 length: 12; CDR3 DNA: TGCCACTTAGGACACTCAGATCAGCCCCAGCATTTT; CDR3 protein: CHLGHSDQPQHF
J gene: TRBJ1-1; V gene: TRBV4-3; clone size: many; D gene: -; CDR3 length: 14; CDR3 DNA: TGCGCCAGCAGCCAAGATGTTTGGGTTACTGAAGCTTTCTTT; CDR3 protein: CASSQDVWVTEAFF
J gene: TRBJ2-7; V gene: TRBV30; clone size: few; D gene: TRBD1; CDR3 length: 12; CDR3 DNA: TGTGCCTTGACAGGGAATGACTACGAGCAGTACTTC; CDR3 protein: CALTGNDYEQYF
J gene: TRBJ1-5; V gene: TRBV30; clone size: -; D gene: TRBD1; CDR3 length: 13; CDR3 DNA: TGTGCCTGGGGGACAGGGCACAATCAGCCCCAGCATTTT; CDR3 protein: CAWGTGHNQPQHF
J gene: TRBJ1-2; V gene: TRBV30; clone size: -; D gene: TRBD1; CDR3 length: 15; CDR3 DNA: TGTGCCTGGAGCGCCCCGGGACAGCAGGGGCGGGGCTACACCTTC; CDR3 protein: CAWSAPGQQGRGYTF
J gene: TRBJ2-7; V gene: TRBV12-3/TRBV12-4; clone size: -; D gene: -; CDR3 length: 13; CDR3 DNA: TGTGCCAGCACACCGCGTGGGTGGTACGAGCAGTACTTC; CDR3 protein: CASTPRGWYEQYF
J gene: TRBJ2-7; V gene: TRBV2; clone size: -; D gene: -; CDR3 length: 15; CDR3 DNA: TGTGCCAGCAGAAGTCACCCTGATTTACCCTACGAGCAGTACTTC; CDR3 protein: CASRSHPDLPYEQYF
J gene: TRBJ1-1; V gene: TRBV5-1; clone size: few; D gene: TRBD1; CDR3 length: 14; CDR3 DNA: TGCGCCAGCAGCTGGGGACAGGGATGGACTGAAGCTTTCTTT; CDR3 protein: CASSWGQGWTEAFF
J gene: TRBJ2-7; V gene: TRBV4-1; clone size: -; D gene: -; CDR3 length: 16; CDR3 DNA: TGCGCCAGCAGCCAGTACGCAGGCAGGGGGACTTACGAGCAGTACTTC; CDR3 protein: CASSQYAGRGTYEQYF